This TCR beta chain derives from a study of T cell responses to AZD1222 COVID-19 vaccine. Study results and caveats: Sampling that yielded the repertoires occurred only after the peak T cell response. Per reports, nearly half of all spike-specific TCRs target regions that are unmutated in variants. Regions 160-218 and 743-854 dominated among vaccine-associated CD4 TCRs spanning spike.

Clones were sequenced by immunoSEQ multiplex PCR, and TCRdb holds only the in-frame ones, with some missing. The specimen's table records about 140,000 clones. The V and J ends lost 2 bases and 5 bases respectively, with 12 bases between them. The CDR3 length is 15 residues. Germline CDR1 LGHNA, CDR2 YNFKEQ. As for this clone: The antigen is undetermined.

Sequenced sample: peripheral blood. V gene TRBV4-2 combines with J gene TRBJ1-4; D is possibly TRBD1 (5 bases). This TCR derives from an adult in good health. The DNA of the CDR3 is TGTGCCAGCAGCCAACCGGTCCGGGACAATGAAAAACTGTTTTTT. Residues: CASSQPVRDNEKLFF.